This TCR beta chain was retrieved from a study of blood T cell repertoires in COVID-19. V shed 4 bases and J shed 2 bases, with 9 bases lying between them. This CDR3 is 13 amino acids long. Germline-derived CDR1 and CDR2 are MDHEN and SYDVKM. Everyone who took part was 18 to 89 years old, and they came from about two dozen US areas. In the original analysis: Cell counts per sample came from amplifying reference gene primers. Method: immunoSEQ multiplex PCR; TCRdb's copy keeps in-frame clones and lacks some. The V and J calls and the clone size are those of that table, but D and trimming were determined from the DNA. The sample contains just over 80,000 clones, around 89% of which appear only once.

Sequences were obtained from PBMCs or T cells enriched from blood (not recorded which). V usage is TRBV28 and J usage is TRBJ2-7; D is uncertain. The TCR comes from a woman aged 45-60 years with acute COVID-19. CDR3 coding DNA: TGTGCCAGCAGTTACTCCACAGCCTACGAGCAGTACTTC. This gives the protein CASSYSTAYEQYF.